One sample yielded the 5 T cell receptor beta chains listed below, sequenced in a study of blood T cells in healthy people across ages. The authors ran a second PCR of about 6 to 12 cycles using a sample-barcoded 5' primer and a J-beta primer mix. TCRdb called the 5' RACE reads again in MiXCR, with one record for every CDR3 protein. The sample contains around 790,000 distinct CDR3 sequences, approximately 48% of which appear only once. Sequencing was done on a sample of blood. These receptors all stem from a man in his 60s in good health.

This chain connects TRBV6-2 or TRBV6-3 to TRBJ2-7, with a weak D call TRBD2 (6 bases). The germline CDR1 and CDR2 sequences are MNHEY and SVGEGT. There are 14 residues in the CDR3. The V and J ends lost 5 bases and 0 bases respectively, with 11 bases between them. CDR3 residues: CASSGTSSSYEQYF. In DNA form, the CDR3 reads TGTGCCAGCAGTGGGACTTCGAGCTCCTACGAGCAGTACTTC.

The CDR3 sequence: CSARGLSEKLFF. In nucleotides, the CDR3 is TGCAGTGCTAGAGGGCTGAGTGAAAAACTGTTTTTT. V and J are TRBV20-1 and TRBJ1-4, with D unclear. The CDR3 runs to 12 residues. Germline V gene sequence: CDR1 DFQATT, CDR2 SNEGSKA (reference sequence). V was pared by 1 base and J by 7 bases, with 7 bases between.

Comments on this clonotype: Its ends do not fully match the called genes, so a read error is possible. The rearrangement links TRBV5-4 to TRBJ1-6; a weak D match, TRBD1 (5 bases). Germline V lookup: CDR1 SGHNT, CDR2 YYREEE (reference sequence). This CDR3 has 18 amino acids. As DNA, the CDR3 is TGTGCCAGCAGCTCCGACAGAGCCTTGAGCTCCTATAATTCACCCCCCCACTTT. Protein product: CASSSDRALSSYNSPPHF.

This chain's CDR3 is CSARIAAYEQYF. In DNA, the CDR3 is TGCAGCGCTAGGATAGCCGCCTACGAGCAGTACTTC. The gene calls are TRBV29-1 and TRBJ2-7; D is uncertain. Germline CDR1 reads SQVTM; CDR2 reads ANQGSEA. V was cut by 7 bases and J by 2 bases, with 12 bases left in between. The CDR3 has 12 amino acids.

The chain employs TRBV29-1 and TRBJ2-7, with D perhaps being TRBD1 or TRBD2 (5 bases each). The CDR3 has 14 amino acids. V lost 4 bases to trimming and J lost 0 bases, with 13 bases between them. The germline V gene has CDR1 SQVTM and CDR2 ANQGSEA. CDR3: CSVVRGPSSYEQYF. The CDR3 DNA sequence: TGCAGCGTTGTACGGGGCCCGAGCTCCTACGAGCAGTACTTC.